The next 28 T cell receptor beta chains were all read from a single sample in a study of cytomegalovirus exposure and HLA in healthy donors. It was with 60 Vbeta and 13 Jbeta primers that the PCR ran. Some clones are missing from TCRdb's copy, which holds only in-frame ones; the method was immunoSEQ multiplex PCR. The data contain some 140,000 clones, 70% to 80% of them singletons. The sample comprised PBMCs. These TCRs come from a man aged 40-50 years in good health and CMV-seropositive.

This clone came up a few times. The CDR3 bases are TGTGCCAGCAGTTTAATGGGGCTCACTGAAGCTTTCTTT. Translation gives CASSLMGLTEAFF. The V and J genes are TRBV28 and TRBJ1-1, with TRBD1 as a possible D gene (5 bases). The CDR3 consists of 13 residues. The germline V gene encodes CDR1 MDHEN and CDR2 SYDVKM. V was pared by 2 bases and J by 4 bases, with 8 bases between.

This chain uses TRBV19 with TRBJ1-2, with D perhaps TRBD1 (5 bases). Germline V lookup: CDR1 LNHDA, CDR2 SQIVND (reference sequence). The CDR3 spans 13 residues. The ends were cut back, 8 bases at V and 3 bases at J, with 13 bases in the middle. The CDR3 nucleotides read TGTGCCAGTCGATTCTTAGGGGACTATGGCTACACCTTC. Translating it yields CASRFLGDYGYTF. The full variable domain, with the rest looked up from reference TRBV19 and TRBJ1-2, is DGGITQSPKYLFRKEGQNVTLSCEQNLNHDAMYWYRQDPGQGLRLIYYSQIVNDFQKGDIAEGYSVSREKKESFPLTVTSAQKNPTAFYLCASRFLGDYGYTFGSGTRLTVV.

V gene TRBV5-1 combines with J gene TRBJ1-2, with D possibly matching TRBD1 (5 bases). This CDR3 spans 12 amino acids. The germline V gene encodes CDR1 SGHRS and CDR2 YFSETQ. V lost 2 bases and J 7 bases, leaving 9 bases between the germline ends. The CDR3 protein is CASSFGTLGYTF. CDR3 coding DNA: TGCGCCAGCAGCTTCGGGACTCTTGGCTACACCTTC.

The rearrangement joins TRBV7-9 to TRBJ1-4; no firm D call. The CDR3 has 13 amino acids. The V end was cut by 3 bases, the J end by 7 bases, with 9 bases between. Per the germline V gene, CDR1 is SEHNR and CDR2 is FQNEAQ (reference sequence). The CDR3 sequence: CASSFTSPEKLFF. The DNA of the CDR3 is TGTGCCAGCAGCTTCACATCTCCTGAAAAACTGTTTTTT.

J is TRBJ1-1 and V is TRBV18; 7 bases are a match to TRBD1. Germline CDR1 is KGHSH and CDR2 is LQKENI. V trimming: 3 bases; J trimming: 8 bases; junction bases outside the gene matches: 9. The CDR3 contains 14 residues. In DNA, the CDR3 is TGTGCCAGCTCACCCTCGACAGGGTCCGAAGAAGCTTTCTTT. This codes for CASSPSTGSEEAFF.

This clone was found a few times. V gene TRBV5-1 combines with J gene TRBJ1-4, with TRBD1 matching over 8 bases. The CDR3 is 16 residues long. J was trimmed by 7 bases and V by 4 bases; bases with no gene match: 12. Germline V lookup: CDR1 SGHRS, CDR2 YFSETQ. The CDR3 region has the DNA TGCGCCAGCAGCCTGGGACAGGCCCTCGGGCGTGAAAAACTGTTTTTT. Translation gives CASSLGQALGREKLFF.

The V call is TRBV28, the J call TRBJ2-3; TRBD2 is a possible D gene (5 bases). Trimming left V 3 bases short and J 5 bases short, with 9 bases between. This CDR3 comprises 13 residues. CDR1 is MDHEN, CDR2 SYDVKM, per germline. CDR3 amino acids: CASSFVRGDTQYF. The CDR3 DNA sequence: TGTGCCAGCAGTTTTGTTCGGGGAGATACGCAGTATTTT.

The gene calls are TRBV6-1 and TRBJ1-5; TRBD1 is a possible D gene (5 bases). The CDR3 length is 17 residues. CDR1 and CDR2 (germline): MNHNS, SASEGT. V was clipped by 2 bases and J by 0 bases, with 14 bases between them. The CDR3 is CASSESVGAASNQPQHF. The CDR3 nucleotides read TGTGCCAGCAGTGAATCCGTTGGGGCAGCTAGCAATCAGCCCCAGCATTTT.

J is TRBJ2-2 and V is TRBV4-1; 8 bases map to TRBD2. CDR3 length: 15 amino acids. Germline loops: CDR1 MGHRA, CDR2 YSYEKL. The V segment lost 5 bases and the J segment 6 bases; nucleotides outside the gene matches: 8. The CDR3 sequence: CASSNPGLESGELFF. As DNA, the CDR3 is TGCGCCAGCAGCAACCCGGGACTAGAGTCCGGGGAGCTGTTTTTT.

The chain carries TRBV7-9 and TRBJ1-1; a weak D match, TRBD1 (5 bases). This CDR3 contains 13 residues. Trimming took 8 bases from V and 6 from J, leaving 16 bases between them. CDR1 is SEHNR, CDR2 FQNEAQ, per germline (reference sequence). CDR3 nucleotides: TGTGCCAGCTGGTTAGCAGACAGAGCTGAAGCTTTCTTT. The encoded protein is CASWLADRAEAFF.

This chain links TRBV7-2 with TRBJ2-7, with no clear D. Germline CDR1 SGHTA, CDR2 FQGNSA. This CDR3 comprises 12 residues. The V gene lost 5 bases and the J gene lost 6 bases, with 11 bases spanning the gap. The CDR3 bases are TGTGCCAGCAGCCCTAGGCGTCGCGAGCAGTACTTC. It yields the protein CASSPRRREQYF.

The chain is built from TRBV6-6 and TRBJ2-7, with a possible D match to TRBD2 (6 bases). The CDR3 has 16 residues. V lost 0 bases to trimming and J lost 0 bases, with 12 bases between them. From germline, CDR1 is MNHNY and CDR2 SVGAGI (reference sequence). CDR3 region: CASSYSTGGSSYEQYF. The DNA for the CDR3 is TGTGCCAGCAGTTACTCGACCGGGGGAAGCTCCTACGAGCAGTACTTC.

This clone was observed once. The gene calls are TRBV7-3 and TRBJ2-7; D possibly corresponds to TRBD1 (6 bases). CDR3 size: 13 residues. Trimming cost V 5 bases and J 3 bases, with 11 bases left between them. Germline V CDR1 and CDR2: SGHTA, FQGTGA. Here the CDR3 reads CASSPPGHYEQYF. CDR3 sequence (DNA): TGTGCCAGCAGCCCTCCGGGACACTACGAGCAGTACTTC.

This sequence joins TRBV5-4 and TRBJ2-1; a possible D gene is TRBD2 (5 bases). Between the trimmed V and J ends, which lost 5 bases and 6 bases, there was a span of 18 bases. Germline CDR1 SGHNT, CDR2 YYREEE (reference sequence). This CDR3 has 15 amino acids. Here the CDR3 DNA reads TGTGCCAGCAGTGACTCAGGACTTTTCGGCAATGAGCAGTTCTTC. Residues: CASSDSGLFGNEQFF. The full variable domain, its missing parts supplied by reference TRBV5-4 and TRBJ2-1, is ETGVTQSPTHLIKTRGQQVTLRCSSQSGHNTVSWYQQALGQGPQFIFQYYREEENGRGNFPPRFSGLQFPNYSSELNVNALELDDSALYLCASSDSGLFGNEQFFGPGTRLTVL.

The genes are TRBV15 and TRBJ1-1; 7 nucleotides line up with TRBD1. After removal of 5 bases from V and 5 bases from J, the junction contained 8 bases not matched to a gene. The germline CDR1 and CDR2 sequences are LNHNV and YYDKDF (reference sequence). The CDR3 runs 14 residues. CDR3 nucleotides: TGTGCCACCAGCCACGAGGAGGGGGCGACTGAAGCTTTCTTT. As protein: CATSHEEGATEAFF.

This clone was counted only a few times. V and J are TRBV28 and TRBJ2-7; the match to TRBD2 covers 8 bases. The V gene end was trimmed by 8 bases and the J gene end by 2 bases; junction bases not matched to a gene: 8. This CDR3 comprises 14 residues. CDR1 MDHEN and CDR2 SYDVKM come from the germline V gene. The CDR3 sequence: CASGGTSGPYEQYF. The CDR3 DNA reads TGTGCCAGCGGGGGCACTAGCGGTCCCTACGAGCAGTACTTC.

This clone appeared a single time. The chain carries TRBV5-6 and TRBJ2-7, with unresolved D. The CDR3 covers 11 residues. V shed 3 bases and J shed 4 bases, with 5 bases lying between them. Looked up from germline, CDR1 is SGHDT and CDR2 is YYEEEE. DNA of the CDR3: TGTGCCAGCAGCTCGGAGTACGAGCAGTACTTC. It yields the protein CASSSEYEQYF.

This rearrangement joins TRBV6-1 to TRBJ2-7; D might be TRBD1 (5 bases). The V and J ends lost 6 bases and 2 bases respectively, with 11 bases between them. Germline V gene lookup returns CDR1 MNHNS and CDR2 SASEGT. This CDR3 has 13 amino acids. The CDR3 DNA is TGTGCCAGCAGCTTTGACAGAACCTACGAGCAGTACTTC. It yields the protein CASSFDRTYEQYF.

This clone appeared once. The chain couples TRBV18 to TRBJ2-7, with D possibly TRBD1 on 6 matching bases. CDR3 length: 16 amino acids. Looked up from germline, CDR1 is KGHSH and CDR2 is LQKENI. The V end was cut by 1 base, the J end by 0 bases, with 13 bases between. The CDR3 coding sequence is TGTGCCAGCTCACCACGACAGGCTTGGAGCTCCTACGAGCAGTACTTC. Translating gives CASSPRQAWSSYEQYF.

This chain joins TRBV7-9 and TRBJ2-7; 8 nucleotides agree with TRBD2. J lost 6 bases, V lost 3 bases, and 10 bases had no gene match. The germline CDR1 and CDR2 sequences are SEHNR and FQNEAQ (reference sequence). CDR3 size: 15 residues. CDR3: CASSLLGTSPSEQYF. CDR3 DNA sequence: TGTGCCAGCAGCTTGCTAGGGACTAGTCCGAGCGAGCAGTACTTC.

This clone has a single count. The V gene is TRBV11-2, the J gene TRBJ1-2, with 8 bases aligning to TRBD1. The CDR3 consists of 14 residues. Germline lookup yields CDR1 SGHAT and CDR2 FQNNGV. The trim removed 0 bases at V and 6 bases at J, leaving 3 bases unmatched. The CDR3, as DNA: TGTGCCAGCAGCTTAGATCAGGGGGCGGATGGCTACACCTTC. Translating gives CASSLDQGADGYTF.

The chain recombines TRBV29-1 with TRBJ2-7, with D perhaps TRBD2 (6 bases). V was pared by 5 bases and J by 7 bases, with 15 bases between. Per germline, CDR1 SQVTM and CDR2 ANQGSEA. There are 12 residues in the CDR3. CDR3 in DNA: TGCAGCGTTTCCCCCCAGGGAGGTGAGCAGTACTTC. Protein: CSVSPQGGEQYF.

CDR3 bases: TGCGCCAGCAGCGGGACTAGCGGGAACAATGAGCAGTTCTTC. This sequence encodes CASSGTSGNNEQFF. The gene calls are TRBV5-1 and TRBJ2-1; 13 nucleotides align to TRBD2. V was pared by 4 bases and J by 5 bases, with 0 bases of the junction left unmatched. This CDR3 comprises 14 residues. CDR1 and CDR2 (germline): SGHRS, YFSETQ.

This chain links TRBV5-1 with TRBJ2-3, with D possibly being TRBD1 (6 bases). The germline V and J ends were trimmed by 0 bases and 1 base, with 15 bases remaining between them. The CDR3 extends over 17 amino acids. The germline CDR1 and CDR2 sequences are SGHRS and YFSETQ. The CDR3 sequence is CASSLELSGDGTDTQYF. The CDR3 DNA follows: TGCGCCAGCAGCTTGGAACTCTCAGGGGACGGCACAGATACGCAGTATTTT.

This clone was counted a few times. The chain employs TRBV11-2 and TRBJ2-3; the match to TRBD2 covers 11 bases. V dropped 5 bases and J dropped 3; count of bases not matched to a gene: 4. The CDR3 sequence is 15 residues long. Looked up from germline, CDR1 is SGHAT and CDR2 is FQNNGV. In nucleotides, the CDR3 is TGTGCCAGCAGCCCTTGGACTAGCGGGACAGATACGCAGTATTTT. Residues: CASSPWTSGTDTQYF. Together with reference TRBV11-2 and TRBJ2-3, the CDR3 gives the full variable domain: EAGVAQSPRYKIIEKRQSVAFWCNPISGHATLYWYQQILGQGPKLLIQFQNNGVVDDSQLPKDRFSAERLKGVDSTLKIQPAKLEDSAVYLCASSPWTSGTDTQYFGPGTRLTVL.

In DNA form, the CDR3 reads TGCGCCAGCAGCTTGGCCGGGACTAGCGGAGAGACCCAGTACTTC. Amino acid sequence: CASSLAGTSGETQYF. The V call is TRBV5-1, the J call TRBJ2-5, with 11 bases aligning to TRBD2. This CDR3 spans 15 amino acids. Germline V lookup: CDR1 SGHRS, CDR2 YFSETQ. J gave up 4 bases and V 0 bases, and 2 bases lay outside the gene matches. The full variable domain, its missing parts supplied by reference TRBV5-1 and TRBJ2-5, is KAGVTQTPRYLIKTRGQQVTLSCSPISGHRSVSWYQQTPGQGLQFLFEYFSETQRNKGNFPGRFSGRQFSNSRSEMNVSTLELGDSALYLCASSLAGTSGETQYFGPGTRLLVL.

The chain joins TRBV19 to TRBJ1-6, with a weak D call TRBD1 (5 bases). Germline-derived CDR1 and CDR2 are LNHDA and SQIVND (reference sequence). The CDR3 has 17 residues. V was trimmed by 3 bases and J by 0 bases, leaving 12 bases between them. CDR3 amino acids: CASSMERGGSYNSPLHF. CDR3 bases: TGTGCCAGTAGTATGGAGCGGGGCGGCTCCTATAATTCACCCCTCCACTTT.

The rearrangement joins TRBV6-1 to TRBJ1-6, with TRBD1 matching 7 bases. The germline V gene encodes CDR1 MNHNS and CDR2 SASEGT. The V segment lost 5 bases and the J segment 5 bases; nucleotides outside the gene matches: 6. The CDR3 spans 15 residues. The CDR3 sequence: CASSLTGYDNSPLHF. The CDR3 DNA reads TGTGCCAGCAGTTTGACAGGGTACGATAATTCACCCCTCCACTTT.